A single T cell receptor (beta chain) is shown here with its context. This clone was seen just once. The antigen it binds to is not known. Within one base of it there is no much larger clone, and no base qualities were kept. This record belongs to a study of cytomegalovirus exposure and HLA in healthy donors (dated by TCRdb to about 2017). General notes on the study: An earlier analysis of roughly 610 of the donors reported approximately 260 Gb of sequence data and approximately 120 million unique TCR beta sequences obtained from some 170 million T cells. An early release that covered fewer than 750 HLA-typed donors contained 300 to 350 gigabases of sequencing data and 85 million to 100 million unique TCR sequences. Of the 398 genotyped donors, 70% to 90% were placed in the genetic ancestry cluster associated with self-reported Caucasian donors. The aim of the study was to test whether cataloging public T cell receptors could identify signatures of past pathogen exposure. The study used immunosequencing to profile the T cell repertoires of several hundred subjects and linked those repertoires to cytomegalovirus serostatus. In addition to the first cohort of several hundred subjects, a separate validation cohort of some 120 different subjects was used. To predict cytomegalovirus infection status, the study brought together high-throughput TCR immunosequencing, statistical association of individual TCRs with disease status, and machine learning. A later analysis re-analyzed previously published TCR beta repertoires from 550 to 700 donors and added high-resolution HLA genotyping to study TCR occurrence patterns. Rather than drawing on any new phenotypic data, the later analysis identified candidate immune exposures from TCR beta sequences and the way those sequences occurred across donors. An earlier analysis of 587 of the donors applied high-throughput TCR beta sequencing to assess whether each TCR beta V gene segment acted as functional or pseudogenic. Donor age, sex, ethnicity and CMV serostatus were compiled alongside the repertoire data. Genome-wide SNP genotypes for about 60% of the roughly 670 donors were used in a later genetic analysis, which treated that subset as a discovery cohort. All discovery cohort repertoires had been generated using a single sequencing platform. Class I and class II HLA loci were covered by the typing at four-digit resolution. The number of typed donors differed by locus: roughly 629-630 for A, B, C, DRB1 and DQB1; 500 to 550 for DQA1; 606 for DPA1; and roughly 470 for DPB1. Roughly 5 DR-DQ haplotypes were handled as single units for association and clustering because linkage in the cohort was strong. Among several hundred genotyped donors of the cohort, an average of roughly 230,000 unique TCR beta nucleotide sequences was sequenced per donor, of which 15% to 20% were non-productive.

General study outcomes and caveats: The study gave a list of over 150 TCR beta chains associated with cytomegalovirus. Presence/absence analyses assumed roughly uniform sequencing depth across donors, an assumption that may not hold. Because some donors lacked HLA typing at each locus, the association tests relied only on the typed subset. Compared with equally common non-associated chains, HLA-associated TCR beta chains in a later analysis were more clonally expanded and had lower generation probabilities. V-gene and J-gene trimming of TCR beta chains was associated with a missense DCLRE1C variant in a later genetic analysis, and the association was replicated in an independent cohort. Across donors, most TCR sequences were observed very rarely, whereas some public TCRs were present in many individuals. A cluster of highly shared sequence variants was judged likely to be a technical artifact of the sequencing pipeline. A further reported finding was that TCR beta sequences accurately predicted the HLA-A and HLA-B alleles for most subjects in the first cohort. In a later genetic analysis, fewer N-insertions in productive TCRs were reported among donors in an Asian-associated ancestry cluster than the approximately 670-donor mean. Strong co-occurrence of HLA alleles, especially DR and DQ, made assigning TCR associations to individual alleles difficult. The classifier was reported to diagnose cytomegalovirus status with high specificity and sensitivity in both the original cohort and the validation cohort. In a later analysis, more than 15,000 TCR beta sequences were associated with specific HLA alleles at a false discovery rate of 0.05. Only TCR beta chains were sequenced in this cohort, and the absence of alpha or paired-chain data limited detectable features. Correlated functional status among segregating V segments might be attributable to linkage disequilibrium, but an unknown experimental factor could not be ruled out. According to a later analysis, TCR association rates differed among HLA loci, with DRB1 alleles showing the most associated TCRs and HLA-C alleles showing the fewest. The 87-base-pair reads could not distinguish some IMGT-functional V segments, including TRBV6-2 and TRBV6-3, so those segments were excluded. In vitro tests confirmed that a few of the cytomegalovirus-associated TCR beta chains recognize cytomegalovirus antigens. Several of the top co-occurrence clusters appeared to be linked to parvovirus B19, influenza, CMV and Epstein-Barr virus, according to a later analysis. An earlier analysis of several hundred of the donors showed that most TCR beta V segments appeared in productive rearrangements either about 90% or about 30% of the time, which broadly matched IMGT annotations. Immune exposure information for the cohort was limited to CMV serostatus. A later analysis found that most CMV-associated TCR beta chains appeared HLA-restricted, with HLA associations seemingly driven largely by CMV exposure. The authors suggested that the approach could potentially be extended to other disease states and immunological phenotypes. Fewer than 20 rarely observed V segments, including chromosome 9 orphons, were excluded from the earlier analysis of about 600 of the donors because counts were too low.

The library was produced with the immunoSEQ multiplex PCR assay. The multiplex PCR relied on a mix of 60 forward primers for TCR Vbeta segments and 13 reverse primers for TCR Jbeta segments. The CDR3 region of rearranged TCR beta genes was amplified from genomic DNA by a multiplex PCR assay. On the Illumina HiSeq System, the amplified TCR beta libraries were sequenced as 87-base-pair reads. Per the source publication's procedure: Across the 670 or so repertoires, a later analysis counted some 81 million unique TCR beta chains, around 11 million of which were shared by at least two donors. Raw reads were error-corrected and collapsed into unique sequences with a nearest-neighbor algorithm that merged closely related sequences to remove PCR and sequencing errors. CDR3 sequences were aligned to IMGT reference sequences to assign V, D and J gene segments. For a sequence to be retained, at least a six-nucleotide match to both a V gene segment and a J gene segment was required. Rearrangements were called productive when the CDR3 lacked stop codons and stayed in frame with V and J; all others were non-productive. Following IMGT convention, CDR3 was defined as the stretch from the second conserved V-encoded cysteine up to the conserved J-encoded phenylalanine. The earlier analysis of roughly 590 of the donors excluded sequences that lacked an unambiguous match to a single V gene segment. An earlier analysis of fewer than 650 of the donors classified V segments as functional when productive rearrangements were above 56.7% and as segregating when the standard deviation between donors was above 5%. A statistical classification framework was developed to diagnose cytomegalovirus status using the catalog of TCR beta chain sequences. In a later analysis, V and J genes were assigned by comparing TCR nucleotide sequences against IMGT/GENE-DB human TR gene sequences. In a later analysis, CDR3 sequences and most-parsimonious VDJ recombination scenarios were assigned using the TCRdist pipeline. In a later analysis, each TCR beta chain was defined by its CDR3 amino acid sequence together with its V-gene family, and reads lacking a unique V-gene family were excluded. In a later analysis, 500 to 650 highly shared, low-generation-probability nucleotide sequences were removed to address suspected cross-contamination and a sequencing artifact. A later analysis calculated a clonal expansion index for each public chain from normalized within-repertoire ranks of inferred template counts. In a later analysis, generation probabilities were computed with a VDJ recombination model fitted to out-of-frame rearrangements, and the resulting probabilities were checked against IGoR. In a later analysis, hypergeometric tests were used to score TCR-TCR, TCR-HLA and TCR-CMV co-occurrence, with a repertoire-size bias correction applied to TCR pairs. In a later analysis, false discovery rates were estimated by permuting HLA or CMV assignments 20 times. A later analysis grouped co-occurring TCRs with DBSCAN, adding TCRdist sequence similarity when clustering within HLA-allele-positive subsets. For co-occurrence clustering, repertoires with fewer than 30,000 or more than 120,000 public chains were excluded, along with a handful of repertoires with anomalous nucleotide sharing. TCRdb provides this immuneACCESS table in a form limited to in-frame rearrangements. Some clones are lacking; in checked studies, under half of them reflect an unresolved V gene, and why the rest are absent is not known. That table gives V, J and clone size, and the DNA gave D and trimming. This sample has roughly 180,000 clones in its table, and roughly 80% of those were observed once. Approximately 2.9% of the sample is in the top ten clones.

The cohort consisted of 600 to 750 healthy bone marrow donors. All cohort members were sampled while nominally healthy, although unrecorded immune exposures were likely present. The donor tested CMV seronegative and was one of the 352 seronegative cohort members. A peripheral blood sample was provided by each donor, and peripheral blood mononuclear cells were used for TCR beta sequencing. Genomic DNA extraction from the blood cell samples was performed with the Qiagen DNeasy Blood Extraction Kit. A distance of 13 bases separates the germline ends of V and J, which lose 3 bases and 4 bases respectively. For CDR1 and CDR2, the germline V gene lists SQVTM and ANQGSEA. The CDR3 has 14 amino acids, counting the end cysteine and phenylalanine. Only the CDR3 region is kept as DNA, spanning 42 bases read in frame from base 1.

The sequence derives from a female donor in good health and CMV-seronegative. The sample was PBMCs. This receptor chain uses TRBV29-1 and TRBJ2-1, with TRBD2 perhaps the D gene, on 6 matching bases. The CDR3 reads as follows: CSVDRDLRYNEQFF. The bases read TGCAGCGTTGACCGGGACTTAAGGTACAATGAGCAGTTCTTC.